This T cell receptor (beta chain) stems from a study of CD8+ T cells in alopecia areata. In each case, RNA was isolated and then reverse transcribed into cDNA as the sequencing template. Using immunoSEQ multiplex PCR, the repertoire was profiled, and TCRdb retains in-frame clones only, with some absent. The sample contains roughly 60,000 clones, roughly 50% of which appear only once. Germline V gives CDR1 MNHEY, CDR2 SMNVEV (reference sequence). The CDR3 spans 15 residues. V dropped 3 bases and J dropped 5 bases, with 17 bases sitting between them. Noted treatment: oral pan-JAK inhibitor, 5-10 mg twice daily.

Here the sequenced sample was CD8+ T cells sorted from blood, taken at approximately week 36, from a patient treated with tofacitinib. V is TRBV27 and J is TRBJ2-7, with D hard to call. The clonotype originates from a human donor with alopecia areata. The chain's CDR3 is CASSLGTLRYNEQYF. The CDR3 coding sequence is TGTGCCAGCAGTTTGGGAACACTCCGATACAACGAGCAGTACTTC.